This T cell receptor beta chain emerged from a study of glioma-infiltrating T cells. Study-level points and caveats: Only very few CDR3 sequences appeared in both tissue and blood. Gliomas, especially low-grade, showed above-expected tissue-blood divergence; non-neoplastic patients showed below.

In its sample, this clonotype was seen many times. No antigen is known for it. Using RNA template, CDR3s of TCR alpha and beta were amplified with iRepertoire arm-PCR. For one-step reverse transcription and amplification, about 90-400 ng of tissue mRNA or PBMC total RNA was used. MiXCR, applied by TCRdb to the multiplex PCR reads, yields one record per CDR3 protein. The table lists over 140,000 distinct CDR3 sequences, roughly 43% of them singletons. Germline-derived CDR1 and CDR2 are MNHEY and SMNVEV (reference sequence). Trimming removed 4 bases at V and 3 bases at J, with 9 bases between. This CDR3 spans 13 amino acids.

Sequencing was carried out using glioma tissue, nonneoplastic brain tissue, or PBMCs (not recorded which). This chain joins TRBV27 and TRBJ1-1, with D possibly matching TRBD1 (6 bases). The receptor was derived from a human donor with low-grade glioma or glioblastoma, undergoing nonglioma brain surgery, or in good health (not recorded which). CDR3 in amino acids: CASSSTGDTEAFF. The CDR3 nucleotides are TGTGCCAGCAGTTCGACAGGCGACACTGAAGCTTTCTTT.